This T cell receptor beta chain was sequenced for a study of cytomegalovirus exposure and HLA in healthy donors listed by TCRdb under 2017. Regarding the complete study: In an earlier analysis of 587 of the donors, less than 350 Gb of sequence data and 100 million or so unique TCR beta sequences from about 190 million T cells were reported. Approximately 310 gigabases of sequencing data and tens of millions of unique TCR sequences made up an early release that covered 500 to 650 HLA-typed donors. Among the roughly 400 genotyped donors, around 79% belonged to the genetic ancestry cluster associated with self-reported Caucasian donors. The study was designed to test whether signatures of past pathogen exposure could be identified by cataloging public T cell receptors. The T cell repertoires of under 700 subjects were profiled by immunosequencing and related to cytomegalovirus serostatus. Along with the roughly 700-subject first cohort, a separate validation cohort of over a hundred different subjects was used. High-throughput TCR immunosequencing, statistical association of individual TCRs with disease status, and machine learning were combined to predict cytomegalovirus infection status. A later analysis re-examined previously published TCR beta repertoires from over 500 donors and added high-resolution HLA genotyping to investigate patterns of TCR occurrence. The later analysis used no new phenotypic data to find candidate immune exposures, relying instead on TCR beta sequences and their occurrence across donors. In an earlier analysis of around 540 of the donors, high-throughput TCR beta sequencing was used to judge whether each TCR beta V gene segment behaved as functional or pseudogenic. Donor age, sex, ethnicity and CMV serostatus were collected together with the repertoire data. A later genetic analysis took genome-wide SNP genotypes for 398 of the 666 donors and used that subset as a discovery cohort. All discovery cohort repertoires had been generated on a single sequencing platform. Both class I and class II loci were covered by HLA typing, at four-digit resolution. The number of typed donors differed by locus: about 629-640 for A, B, C, DRB1 and DQB1; 500 to 550 for DQA1; some 610 for DPA1; and about 450 for DPB1. Because of strong linkage in the cohort, a few DR-DQ haplotypes were treated as single units for association and clustering. Among some 400 genotyped donors of the cohort, an average of approximately 240,000 unique TCR beta nucleotide sequences was sequenced per donor, of which about 19% were non-productive.

The library was obtained by the immunoSEQ multiplex PCR assay. A mixture of 60 forward primers for TCR Vbeta segments and 13 reverse primers for TCR Jbeta segments was used in the multiplex PCR. The CDR3 region of rearranged TCR beta genes was amplified from genomic DNA with a multiplex PCR assay. Amplified TCR beta libraries were sequenced as 87-base-pair reads on the Illumina HiSeq System. Regarding the original processing steps: In a later analysis, 80 million or so unique TCR beta chains were counted across the 500 to 700 repertoires, and some 10 million of these chains were shared by at least two donors. Raw reads were error-corrected and collapsed into unique sequences with a nearest-neighbor algorithm that merged closely related sequences to remove PCR and sequencing errors. CDR3 sequences were aligned to IMGT reference sequences to assign V, D and J gene segments. For a sequence to be retained, a match of at least six nucleotides to both a V gene segment and a J gene segment was required. A rearrangement counted as productive if the CDR3 had no stop codons and remained in frame with V and J, and every other rearrangement counted as non-productive. Following IMGT convention, CDR3 was defined as the stretch from the second conserved V-encoded cysteine to the conserved J-encoded phenylalanine. The earlier analysis of about 590 of the donors excluded sequences that lacked an unambiguous match to a single V gene segment. An earlier analysis of 587 of the donors classified V segments as functional when productive rearrangements were above 56.7% and as segregating when the standard deviation between donors was above 5%. To diagnose cytomegalovirus status from the catalog of TCR beta chain sequences, a statistical classification framework was built. A later analysis assigned V and J genes by comparing TCR nucleotide sequences with IMGT/GENE-DB human TR gene sequences. In a later analysis, CDR3 sequences and most-parsimonious VDJ recombination scenarios were assigned using the TCRdist pipeline. A later analysis defined each TCR beta chain by its CDR3 amino acid sequence plus V-gene family, and excluded reads lacking a unique V-gene family. In a later analysis, 500 to 650 highly shared, low-generation-probability nucleotide sequences were removed to address suspected cross-contamination and a sequencing artifact. For each public chain, a later analysis derived a clonal expansion index from normalized ranks of inferred template counts within each repertoire. In a later analysis, generation probabilities were computed with a VDJ recombination model fitted to out-of-frame rearrangements, and the resulting probabilities were checked against IGoR. In a later analysis, TCR-TCR, TCR-HLA and TCR-CMV co-occurrence was scored with hypergeometric tests, and a repertoire-size bias correction was applied to TCR pairs. A later analysis estimated false discovery rates by permuting HLA or CMV assignments 20 times. In a later analysis, co-occurring TCRs were grouped with DBSCAN, and TCRdist sequence similarity was added when clustering was performed within HLA-allele-positive subsets. For co-occurrence clustering, repertoires with fewer than 30,000 or more than 120,000 public chains were excluded, along with a handful of repertoires with anomalous nucleotide sharing. TCRdb took over this immuneACCESS table, retaining in-frame rearrangements with V and J assigned. Such tables are incomplete; in checked studies, under half of the missing clones stem from an unresolved V gene, and the remainder is unexplained. V and J calls and clone size are as listed in that table; D and trimming were resolved from the DNA. The sample table lists under 100,000 clones, 76% of them with a count of one. The ten largest clonotypes hold about 3% of the sample.

Summary of the overall study and its limitations: The classifier was reported to diagnose cytomegalovirus status with high specificity and sensitivity in both the original cohort and the validation cohort. According to a later analysis, parvovirus B19, influenza, CMV and Epstein-Barr virus appeared linked to several top co-occurrence clusters. Immune exposure information for the cohort was limited to CMV serostatus. A group of highly shared sequence variants was considered likely to be a technical artifact of the sequencing pipeline. The authors suggested that the approach could potentially be generalized to other disease states and immunological phenotypes. V-gene and J-gene trimming of TCR beta chains was associated with a missense DCLRE1C variant in a later genetic analysis, and the association was replicated in an independent cohort. A total of about 150 TCR beta chains were listed by the study as associated with cytomegalovirus. In a later analysis, TCR association rates were found to vary across HLA loci, with the most associated TCRs seen for DRB1 alleles and the fewest for HLA-C alleles. Sequencing depth was assumed to be roughly uniform across donors in the presence/absence analyses, though that assumption may not hold. Because counts were too low, about 18 rarely observed V segments, including chromosome 9 orphons, were excluded from the earlier analysis of several hundred of the donors. Most TCR sequences were seen in very few donors, while some public TCRs were found in many individuals. Some IMGT-functional V segments, including TRBV6-2 and TRBV6-3, could not be distinguished by the 87-base-pair reads and were therefore excluded. According to a later genetic analysis, donors in an Asian-associated ancestry cluster had fewer N-insertions in productive TCRs than the approximately 630-donor mean. An earlier analysis of several hundred of the donors showed that most TCR beta V segments appeared in productive rearrangements either about 87% or about 30% of the time, which broadly matched IMGT annotations. This cohort had only TCR beta chains sequenced, and the lack of alpha or paired-chain data limited which features could be detected. When HLA alleles, especially DR and DQ, strongly co-occurred, TCR associations were difficult to assign to individual alleles. Compared with equally common non-associated chains, HLA-associated TCR beta chains in a later analysis were more clonally expanded and had lower generation probabilities. Linkage disequilibrium might explain the correlated functional status among segregating V segments, but an unknown experimental factor could not be ruled out. Because some donors lacked HLA typing at each locus, the association tests relied only on the typed subset. Three of the identified cytomegalovirus-associated TCR beta chains were confirmed in vitro to be specific for cytomegalovirus antigens. A further reported finding was that TCR beta sequences accurately predicted the HLA-A and HLA-B alleles for most subjects in the first cohort. Specific HLA alleles were associated with 16,951 TCR beta sequences at a false discovery rate of 0.05 in a later analysis. Most CMV-associated TCR beta chains appeared to be HLA-restricted in a later analysis, and the HLA associations seemed to be driven largely by CMV exposure.

As for this clone: This receptor's antigen is unknown. No much larger clonotype is one base removed from it; base qualities were not supplied.

In total, approximately 610 healthy bone marrow donors made up the cohort. At the time of sampling, every cohort member was nominally healthy, though immune exposures that went unrecorded were likely present. The donor was CMV seronegative and was included in the group of a few hundred seronegative cohort members. A peripheral blood sample was collected from each donor, and TCR beta sequencing was performed on peripheral blood mononuclear cells. Genomic DNA was extracted from the blood cell samples with the Qiagen DNeasy Blood Extraction Kit. Measured from the cysteine to the phenylalanine, the CDR3 is 18 residues long. Just CDR3 DNA is preserved here, 54 bases in frame from base 1. The V and J ends are trimmed by 0 bases and 7 bases, leaving 19 bases between them. For CDR1 and CDR2, the germline V gene (reference sequence) lists LNHDA and SQIVND.

In this chain, TRBV19 is recombined with TRBJ1-6; a tentative D match to TRBD1 spans 6 bases. The clonotype comes from a man in his forties or fifties in good health and CMV-seronegative. The source material was PBMCs. The DNA reads as follows: TGTGCCAGTAGTATAGAGTCGTATGGGACAACAGCCAATTCACCCCTCCACTTT. Its protein is CASSIESYGTTANSPLHF.